Sequencing of this T cell receptor (beta chain) was carried out in a study of shared clonotypes between healthy human individuals. General observations from the study: With few donors, the genetic and exposure-history diversity represented was limited.

Original processing methods: There were no quality scores in the junction-only immunoSEQ sequences, so filtering differed. Generated by immunoSEQ multiplex PCR, the TCRdb table keeps only in-frame clones and is missing some. V, J and clone size were drawn from that table, and D and trimming were deduced from the DNA. The sample has 660,000 or so clones, about 96% seen once; the top ten hold approximately 0.12%. The CDR3 is 14 amino acids. The V end was cut by 4 bases, the J end by 7 bases, with 17 bases between. Germline V lookup: CDR1 PRHDT, CDR2 FYEKMQ (reference sequence). Of note for this clone: Its specificity is not known.

The naive CD8 population came from CD45RO-negative cells selected for CCR7, without terminally differentiated effector memory CD45RA+ cells. Sequencing was carried out using naive CD8+ T cells sorted from blood. The J gene is TRBJ2-7, the V gene TRBV13; D is possibly TRBD2 (5 bases). The TCR comes from a woman in her twenties or thirties in good health. The DNA of the CDR3 is TGTGCCAGCAGCTCCGACACACTATCGGGAGAGCAGTACTTC. Its translation is CASSSDTLSGEQYF.